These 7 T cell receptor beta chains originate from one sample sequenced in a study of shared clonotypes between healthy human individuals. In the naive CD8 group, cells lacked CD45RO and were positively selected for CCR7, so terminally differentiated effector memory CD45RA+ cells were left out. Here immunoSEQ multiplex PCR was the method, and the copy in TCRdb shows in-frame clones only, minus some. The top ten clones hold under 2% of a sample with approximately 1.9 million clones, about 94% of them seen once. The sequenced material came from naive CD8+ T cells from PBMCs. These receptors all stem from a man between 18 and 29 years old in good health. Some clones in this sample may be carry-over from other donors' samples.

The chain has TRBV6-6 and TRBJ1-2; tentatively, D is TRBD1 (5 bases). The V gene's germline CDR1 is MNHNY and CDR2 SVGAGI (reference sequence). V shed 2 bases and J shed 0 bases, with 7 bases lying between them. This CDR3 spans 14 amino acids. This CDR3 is CASSYAGPNYGYTF. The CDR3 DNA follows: TGTGCCAGCAGTTACGCGGGGCCTAACTATGGCTACACCTTC.

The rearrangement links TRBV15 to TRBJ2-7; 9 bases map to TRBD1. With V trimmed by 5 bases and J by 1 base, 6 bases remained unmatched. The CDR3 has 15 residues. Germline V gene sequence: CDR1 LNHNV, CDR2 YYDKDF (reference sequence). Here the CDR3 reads CATSGTGTGSYEQYF. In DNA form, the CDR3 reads TGTGCCACCAGCGGAACCGGGACAGGGTCCTACGAGCAGTACTTC.

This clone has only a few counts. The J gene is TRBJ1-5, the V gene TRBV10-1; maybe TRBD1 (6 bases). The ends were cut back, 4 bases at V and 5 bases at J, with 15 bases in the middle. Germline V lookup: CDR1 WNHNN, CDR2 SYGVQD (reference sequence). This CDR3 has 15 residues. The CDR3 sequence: CASSVGTGGHQPQHF. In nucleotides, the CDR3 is TGCGCCAGCAGTGTTGGCACCGGGGGGCATCAGCCCCAGCATTTT.

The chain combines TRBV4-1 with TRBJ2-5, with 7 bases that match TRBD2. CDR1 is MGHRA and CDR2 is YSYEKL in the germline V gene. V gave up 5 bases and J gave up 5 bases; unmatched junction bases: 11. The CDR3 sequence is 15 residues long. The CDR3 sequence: CASSDRRETRETQYF. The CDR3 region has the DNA TGCGCCAGCAGCGATCGGCGGGAGACCAGGGAGACCCAGTACTTC.

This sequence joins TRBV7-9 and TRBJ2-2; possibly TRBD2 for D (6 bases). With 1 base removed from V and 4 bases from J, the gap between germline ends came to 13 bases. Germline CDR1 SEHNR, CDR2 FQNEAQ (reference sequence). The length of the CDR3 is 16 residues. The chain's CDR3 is CASSLGRYGGTGELFF. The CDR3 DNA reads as TGTGCCAGCAGCTTAGGGCGCTACGGGGGCACCGGGGAGCTGTTTTTT.

The CDR3: CAISEPGHGNTEAFF. The CDR3 nucleotides read TGTGCCATCAGTGAACCGGGACACGGTAACACTGAAGCTTTCTTT. The chain has TRBV10-3 and TRBJ1-1, with a tentative D call TRBD1 (6 bases). The CDR3 is 15 amino acids. CDR1 and CDR2 from the germline V gene are ENHRY and SYGVKD. The V end lost 3 bases, the J end lost 2 bases, and 13 bases lay between the germline ends.

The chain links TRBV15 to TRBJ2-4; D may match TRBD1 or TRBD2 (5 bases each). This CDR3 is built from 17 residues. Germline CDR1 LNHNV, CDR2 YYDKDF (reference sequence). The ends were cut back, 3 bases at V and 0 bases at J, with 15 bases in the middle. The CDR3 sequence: CATSSGTAFLAKNIQYF. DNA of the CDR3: TGTGCCACCAGCAGCGGGACGGCATTTTTAGCCAAAAACATTCAGTACTTC.